This T cell receptor beta chain was sequenced in a study of cytomegalovirus exposure and HLA in healthy donors. Primers included in the PCR were 60 Vbeta and 13 Jbeta primers. Sequenced by immunoSEQ multiplex PCR; TCRdb stores in-frame clones only, minus some. Altogether about 140,000 clones are present, nearly 90% being singletons, with the ten largest covering 0.45% to 0.6%. Between the trimmed V and J ends, which lost 5 bases and 4 bases, there was a span of 23 bases. Germline V gives CDR1 SGHVS, CDR2 FQNEAQ. The CDR3 sequence is 17 residues long. The rearrangement joins TRBV7-8 to TRBJ2-5; tentative D call: TRBD2 (7 bases). This clonotype was sampled from a woman aged 40 to 50 in good health and CMV-seronegative. Input material: PBMCs. CDR3 protein: CASSRGRGRERIETQYF. CDR3 coding DNA: TGTGCCAGCAGCCGAGGGCGGGGGCGGGAGAGGATAGAGACCCAGTACTTC.